This is a list of T cell receptor beta chains from one sample in a study of T-cell memory formation after mild COVID-19. TCRdb re-analysed the 5' RACE reads in MiXCR, keeping a single row per CDR3 protein. The sample lists about 430,000 distinct CDR3 sequences; approximately 25% were seen once. Sample: PBMCs or a T cell subset sorted from them (not recorded which). Receptors were obtained from an adult woman who had mild COVID-19 (a few samples of this study predate the infection). Cell type and time point are not known. The CDR3 runs from the conserved cysteine through the conserved F or W. The D gene is left open where the match is weak. Expanded clones get a size class; other rows say once, few or many, or leave the size out.

J gene: TRBJ2-5
clone size: .
D gene: .
V gene: TRBV7-9
CDR3 protein: CASSLSGTLVLGFQETQYF
CDR3 DNA: TGTGCCAGCAGCTTATCGGGGACCCTAGTCCTGGGGTTCCAAGAGACCCAGTACTTC

J gene: TRBJ2-1
clone size: .
D gene: .
V gene: TRBV7-9
CDR3 protein: CASSLIQTGRSWDEQFF
CDR3 DNA: TGTGCCAGCAGCTTAATACAAACAGGGAGGTCTTGGGATGAGCAGTTCTTC

J gene: TRBJ1-6
clone size: .
D gene: .
V gene: TRBV20-1
CDR3 protein: CSASPNVPSVESPLHF
CDR3 DNA: TGCAGTGCTAGCCCAAACGTCCCGTCGGTGGAGTCACCCCTCCACTTT

J gene: TRBJ2-7
clone size: few
D gene: .
V gene: TRBV6-2/TRBV6-3
CDR3 protein: CASSLDRLEQYF
CDR3 DNA: TGTGCCAGCAGCCTAGACAGACTCGAGCAGTACTTC

J gene: TRBJ2-3
clone size: once
D gene: .
V gene: TRBV4-3
CDR3 protein: CASSQDSPSDTQYF
CDR3 DNA: TGCGCCAGCAGCCAAGATTCCCCCTCAGATACGCAGTATTTT

J gene: TRBJ1-1
clone size: .
D gene: .
V gene: TRBV18
CDR3 protein: CASSAPHRQNTEAFF
CDR3 DNA: TGTGCCAGCTCAGCACCTCACCGCCAAAACACTGAAGCTTTCTTT

J gene: TRBJ1-2
clone size: .
D gene: .
V gene: TRBV27
CDR3 protein: CASSRSYRSTSYGYTF
CDR3 DNA: TGTGCCAGCAGTCGCTCCTACAGGAGCACATCCTATGGCTACACCTTC

J gene: TRBJ1-6
clone size: .
D gene: .
V gene: TRBV5-1
CDR3 protein: CASSLAGGETSPLHF
CDR3 DNA: TGCGCCAGCAGCTTGGCTGGGGGCGAAACTTCACCCCTCCACTTT

J gene: TRBJ1-6
clone size: .
D gene: TRBD1
V gene: TRBV7-2
CDR3 protein: CASSHRTGDSPLHF
CDR3 DNA: TGTGCCAGCAGCCACCGGACAGGGGACTCACCCCTCCACTTT

J gene: TRBJ2-3
clone size: .
D gene: TRBD2
V gene: TRBV7-2
CDR3 protein: CASSPSSGRAEYF
CDR3 DNA: TGTGCCAGCAGCCCGTCTAGCGGGAGGGCTGAGTATTTT

J gene: TRBJ2-3
clone size: few
D gene: .
V gene: TRBV6-5
CDR3 protein: CASSYSFFGKKGTDTQYF
CDR3 DNA: TGTGCCAGCAGTTACTCGTTCTTTGGGAAGAAGGGCACAGATACGCAGTATTTT

J gene: TRBJ2-7
clone size: many
D gene: TRBD2
V gene: TRBV12-3/TRBV12-4
CDR3 protein: CASSLATSGYEQYF
CDR3 DNA: TGTGCCAGCAGTTTAGCAACTAGCGGGTACGAGCAGTACTTC

J gene: TRBJ2-7
clone size: once
D gene: .
V gene: TRBV6-1
CDR3 protein: CASSLRDASSYEQYF
CDR3 DNA: TGTGCCAGCAGTCTCCGGGACGCTAGCTCCTACGAGCAGTACTTC

J gene: TRBJ2-3
clone size: .
D gene: .
V gene: TRBV20-1
CDR3 protein: CVVASGTDTQYF
CDR3 DNA: TGCGTAGTGGCTAGCGGCACAGATACGCAGTATTTT

J gene: TRBJ1-1
clone size: many
D gene: TRBD1
V gene: TRBV7-3
CDR3 protein: CASSTGVNTEAFF
CDR3 DNA: TGTGCCAGCAGTACAGGGGTAAACACTGAAGCTTTCTTT

J gene: TRBJ1-1
clone size: .
D gene: .
V gene: TRBV2
CDR3 protein: CATLRDRETEAFF
CDR3 DNA: TGTGCCACCCTTAGGGATAGAGAAACTGAAGCTTTCTTT

J gene: TRBJ1-2
clone size: few
D gene: TRBD1
V gene: TRBV20-1
CDR3 protein: CSAGKGQGTNYGYTF
CDR3 DNA: TGCAGTGCCGGAAAAGGACAGGGCACTAACTATGGCTACACCTTC

J gene: TRBJ2-2
clone size: few
D gene: .
V gene: TRBV12-3/TRBV12-4
CDR3 protein: CASSLTSGGELFF
CDR3 DNA: TGTGCCAGCAGTCTGACGTCCGGCGGGGAGCTGTTTTTT

J gene: TRBJ1-5
clone size: few
D gene: .
V gene: TRBV10-3
CDR3 protein: CAISELFGREEGNQPQHF
CDR3 DNA: TGTGCCATCAGTGAGTTATTTGGCAGGGAGGAAGGGAATCAGCCCCAGCATTTT

J gene: TRBJ2-7
clone size: few
D gene: TRBD2
V gene: TRBV4-3
CDR3 protein: CASSQGTSVVLRVEQYF
CDR3 DNA: TGCGCCAGCAGCCAAGGGACTAGCGTTGTTCTGAGGGTGGAGCAGTACTTC

J gene: TRBJ1-4
clone size: .
D gene: .
V gene: TRBV5-1
CDR3 protein: CASSPQGSEKLFF
CDR3 DNA: TGCGCCAGCAGCCCCCAGGGTTCAGAAAAACTGTTTTTT

J gene: TRBJ2-7
clone size: many
D gene: .
V gene: TRBV7-2
CDR3 protein: CASSLHGGSGEQYF
CDR3 DNA: TGTGCCAGCAGCTTACACGGCGGGTCCGGCGAGCAGTACTTC

J gene: TRBJ2-1
clone size: .
D gene: .
V gene: TRBV18
CDR3 protein: CASSPPGFSTEQFF
CDR3 DNA: TGTGCCAGCTCACCACCGGGTTTCAGTACTGAGCAGTTCTTC

J gene: TRBJ2-7
clone size: .
D gene: TRBD2
V gene: TRBV12-3/TRBV12-4
CDR3 protein: CASSLALTSGYTYEQYF
CDR3 DNA: TGTGCCAGCAGTTTAGCACTGACTAGCGGGTATACCTACGAGCAGTACTTC

J gene: TRBJ1-3
clone size: .
D gene: .
V gene: TRBV5-8
CDR3 protein: CAIASYGNTIYF
CDR3 DNA: TGTGCCATCGCCTCCTACGGAAACACCATATATTTT

J gene: TRBJ1-1
clone size: .
D gene: .
V gene: TRBV2
CDR3 protein: CASRTAGGAFF
CDR3 DNA: TGTGCCAGCAGGACCGCCGGCGGTGCTTTCTTT

J gene: TRBJ1-1
clone size: few
D gene: .
V gene: TRBV15
CDR3 protein: CATSSITEAFF
CDR3 DNA: TGTGCCACCAGCAGCATCACTGAAGCTTTCTTT

J gene: TRBJ2-7
clone size: once
D gene: .
V gene: TRBV12-3/TRBV12-4
CDR3 protein: CASSLDPWDEQYF
CDR3 DNA: TGTGCCAGCAGTTTAGATCCCTGGGACGAGCAGTACTTC

J gene: TRBJ2-1
clone size: .
D gene: .
V gene: TRBV9
CDR3 protein: CASSVVGTSSYNEQFF
CDR3 DNA: TGTGCCAGCAGCGTAGTCGGGACGAGCTCCTACAATGAGCAGTTCTTC